This T cell receptor (beta chain) originates from a study of blood T cell repertoires in COVID-19. V trimming: 4 bases; J trimming: 1 base; junction bases outside the gene matches: 7. This CDR3 is built from 16 residues. The germline gives CDR1 SGDLS, CDR2 YYNGEE. This clone was seen only a few times. The method was immunoSEQ multiplex PCR; TCRdb's version includes in-frame clones alone and lacks a portion of them. Among 200,000 to 300,000 clones listed, around 89% were seen once. Sequencing was performed on peripheral blood. The sequence was collected from a woman in her thirties or forties with acute or convalescent COVID-19. This chain joins TRBV9 and TRBJ2-2; 7 bases are a match to TRBD1. The CDR3, as DNA: TGTGCCAGCAGCTCTCACCGGGACAGGAACACCGGGGAGCTGTTTTTT. This encodes CASSSHRDRNTGELFF.